The 18 T cell receptor beta chains listed next were all sequenced from one sample in a study of cytomegalovirus exposure and HLA in healthy donors. A multiplex PCR was run with 60 Vbeta primers and 13 Jbeta primers. The method was immunoSEQ multiplex PCR; TCRdb's version includes in-frame clones alone and lacks a portion of them. The table lists about 120,000 clones, 70% to 80% of them singletons. Material for sequencing was PBMCs. Receptors were obtained from a woman aged 40 to 50 in good health and CMV-seropositive.

This clone was recorded once. The chain links TRBV5-4 to TRBJ1-2, with 9 bases identical to TRBD1. From germline, CDR1 is SGHNT and CDR2 YYREEE (reference sequence). The CDR3 totals 16 residues. The trim removed 1 base at V and 0 bases at J, leaving 4 bases unmatched. The CDR3 sequence is CASSLYTGGSNYGYTF. The CDR3 bases are TGTGCCAGCAGCTTGTATACAGGGGGCTCTAACTATGGCTACACCTTC.

The CDR3 reads CASKGTTRPGELFF. CDR3 coding DNA: TGTGCCAGTAAGGGGACTACTCGCCCCGGGGAGCTGTTTTTT. The chain recombines TRBV19 with TRBJ2-2, with TRBD2 matching over 7 bases. CDR1 and CDR2 from the germline V gene are LNHDA and SQIVND (reference sequence). This CDR3 has 14 amino acids. The V and J ends lost 7 bases and 6 bases, in that order; junction bases with no gene match: 8.

This chain uses TRBV2 with TRBJ2-2; 8 bases are shared with TRBD1. The CDR3 has 15 amino acids. Germline loops: CDR1 SNHLY, CDR2 FYNNEI. The trim removed 1 base at V and 4 bases at J, leaving 2 bases unmatched. The CDR3 DNA is TGTGCCAGCAGTGAAGTGACAGGGGCCACCGGGGAGCTGTTTTTT. Protein: CASSEVTGATGELFF.

The chain uses TRBV10-3 and TRBJ1-2; D unclear. Trimming cost V 10 bases and J 1 base, with 10 bases left between them. In germline, CDR1 is ENHRY, CDR2 SYGVKD. The CDR3 sequence is 12 residues long. CDR3 coding DNA: TGTGCCACCAAAACAGATAACTATGGCTACACCTTC. Translation: CATKTDNYGYTF.

This chain joins TRBV7-9 and TRBJ1-1; D might be TRBD1 (5 bases). V was cut by 8 bases and J by 7 bases, with 26 bases left in between. The CDR3 loop spans 16 amino acids. CDR1 is SEHNR and CDR2 is FQNEAQ in the germline V gene (reference sequence). The CDR3 loop reads CASDKPGLGIFGEAFF. In DNA form, the CDR3 reads TGTGCCAGCGATAAACCGGGACTCGGGATTTTTGGTGAAGCTTTCTTT.

The rearrangement uses TRBV5-6 and TRBJ2-7; TRBD2 aligns across 8 bases. Per germline, CDR1 SGHDT and CDR2 YYEEEE. This CDR3 is built from 16 residues. V gave up 2 bases and J gave up 0 bases; unmatched junction bases: 7. The CDR3 spells CASSFWAGGSSYEQYF. DNA of the CDR3: TGTGCCAGCAGCTTTTGGGCGGGGGGCAGCTCCTACGAGCAGTACTTC.

This clone has a single count. The chain couples TRBV9 to TRBJ2-1; a weak D match, TRBD2 (5 bases). Germline CDR1 and CDR2: SGDLS and YYNGEE. V lost 3 bases and J 6 bases, leaving 10 bases between the germline ends. This CDR3 is 13 amino acids long. CDR3 DNA sequence: TGTGCCAGCAGCGCGAGGGCGGCCAATGAGCAGTTCTTC. It yields the protein CASSARAANEQFF.

The chain employs TRBV29-1 and TRBJ2-1; 8 bases fit TRBD1. Trimming took 4 bases from V and 1 from J; bases not matched to a gene: 6. The CDR3 covers 15 residues. Germline-derived CDR1 and CDR2 are SQVTM and ANQGSEA. The CDR3 DNA follows: TGCAGCGTTGGTACAGGGGGGATTTCCTACAATGAGCAGTTCTTC. Protein product: CSVGTGGISYNEQFF.

The chain joins TRBV11-2 to TRBJ2-1, with a possible D match to TRBD2 (5 bases). Germline CDR1 SGHAT, CDR2 FQNNGV. The V gene lost 1 base and the J gene lost 2 bases, with 18 bases spanning the gap. The CDR3 consists of 18 residues. CDR3 region: CASSLVFTRLAPYNEQFF. The CDR3 DNA is TGTGCCAGCAGCTTAGTGTTCACTCGGCTAGCTCCCTACAATGAGCAGTTCTTC.

This clone was picked up a small number of times. The V call is TRBV5-1, the J call TRBJ2-7; the match to TRBD1 covers 10 bases. CDR3 size: 15 residues. V dropped 4 bases and J dropped 2; count of bases not matched to a gene: 6. CDR1 is SGHRS and CDR2 is YFSETQ in the germline V gene. CDR3 in DNA: TGCGCCAGCAGCGCGGGACAGGGGAATACCTACGAGCAGTACTTC. As protein: CASSAGQGNTYEQYF.

The chain recombines TRBV6-4 with TRBJ2-3; 10 nucleotides line up with TRBD1. The germline gives CDR1 MRHNA, CDR2 SNTAGT. Trimming removed 0 bases from V and 4 bases from J; junction bases left unmatched: 1. The CDR3 runs 15 residues. CDR3 DNA sequence: TGTGCCAGCAGTGACTCGACAGGGGGCGCAGATACGCAGTATTTT. Protein: CASSDSTGGADTQYF.

The chain links TRBV15 to TRBJ2-2, with 11 bases fitting TRBD1. The CDR3 loop spans 16 amino acids. V lost 2 bases and J lost 6; bases outside the gene matches: 5. In germline, CDR1 is LNHNV, CDR2 YYDKDF (reference sequence). CDR3 DNA sequence: TGTGCCACCAGCAGACCCTGGGACAGGGGGTCCGGGGAGCTGTTTTTT. Translated: CATSRPWDRGSGELFF. Based on the CDR3 plus reference TRBV15 and TRBJ2-2, the full variable domain is DAMVIQNPRYQVTQFGKPVTLSCSQTLNHNVMYWYQQKSSQAPKLLFHYYDKDFNNEADTPDNFQSRRPNTSFCFLDIRSPGLGDTAMYLCATSRPWDRGSGELFFGEGSRLTVL.

This chain joins TRBV7-6 and TRBJ2-3, with 10 positions matching TRBD2. The CDR3 runs 15 residues. Germline V gives CDR1 SGHVS, CDR2 FNYEAQ. The V and J ends lost 2 bases and 6 bases, in that order; junction bases with no gene match: 5. The DNA of the CDR3 is TGTGCCAGCAGCTTACTAGCGGGAGTCTTGGATACGCAGTATTTT. It specifies CASSLLAGVLDTQYF.

This sequence joins TRBV11-3 and TRBJ2-3, with TRBD2 matching 12 bases. The V gene end was trimmed by 5 bases and the J gene end by 5 bases; junction bases not matched to a gene: 5. The CDR3 is 15 amino acids. The germline CDR1 and CDR2 sequences are SGHNT and YENEEA. This CDR3 reads CASSLAGGQQDTQYF. CDR3 sequence (DNA): TGTGCCAGCAGCCTAGCGGGGGGGCAGCAAGATACGCAGTATTTT. Complete variable domain (other parts from reference TRBV11-3 and TRBJ2-3): EAGVVQSPRYKIIEKKQPVAFWCNPISGHNTLYWYLQNLGQGPELLIRYENEEAVDDSQLPKDRFSAERLKGVDSTLKIQPAELGDSAVYLCASSLAGGQQDTQYFGPGTRLTVL.

The chain has TRBV19 and TRBJ1-3; 7 bases fit TRBD1. Germline CDR1 and CDR2: LNHDA and SQIVND (reference sequence). V dropped 3 bases and J dropped 6; count of bases not matched to a gene: 11. This CDR3 is built from 16 residues. Here the CDR3 reads CASSIPTPTGVNTIYF. CDR3 DNA sequence: TGTGCCAGTAGTATCCCGACCCCTACAGGGGTAAACACCATATATTTT.

This rearrangement joins TRBV27 to TRBJ2-1, with D hard to call. The CDR3 extends over 13 amino acids. CDR1 and CDR2 from the germline V gene are MNHEY and SMNVEV (reference sequence). Between the trimmed V and J ends, which lost 2 bases and 4 bases, there was a span of 6 bases. The CDR3 loop reads CASSLTEYNEQFF. CDR3 DNA: TGTGCCAGCAGTTTAACAGAATACAATGAGCAGTTCTTC.

V gene TRBV6-5 combines with J gene TRBJ2-7; the D gene is possibly TRBD2 (5 bases). Germline loops: CDR1 MNHEY, CDR2 SVGAGI. The CDR3 covers 14 residues. Trimming stripped 2 bases from V and 2 bases from J, with 10 bases between. The chain's CDR3 is CASSYRTGTYEQYF. The CDR3, as DNA: TGTGCCAGCAGTTACCGGACGGGAACCTACGAGCAGTACTTC.

Only one count was recorded for this clone. This chain uses TRBV5-5 with TRBJ2-3; D not certain. Germline V CDR1 and CDR2: SGHKS, YYEKEE (reference sequence). CDR3 size: 12 residues. V dropped 3 bases and J dropped 4 bases, with 6 bases sitting between them. The CDR3 region has the DNA TGTGCCAGCAGCTACCGGTCAGATACGCAGTATTTT. Translated: CASSYRSDTQYF.